The 17 T cell receptor beta chains below were found in one sample sequenced in a study of T cells in Graves' hyperthyroidism and ophthalmopathy. Amplification targeted TCR beta CDR3 regions from RNA transcripts. The HTBI set primed first-round TCR CDR3 RT-PCR. TCRdb redid the calling of the multiplex PCR reads with MiXCR, one entry per CDR3 protein. The data hold about 600,000 distinct CDR3 sequences, with more than 15% observed a single time. Material: blood. These receptors all stem from a woman in her thirties or forties with Graves' ophthalmopathy.

The V and J genes are TRBV25-1 and TRBJ2-3; the D call may be TRBD1 or TRBD2 (5 bases each). Per germline, CDR1 MGHDK and CDR2 SYGVNS. V was pared by 5 bases and J by 8 bases, with 20 bases between. CDR3 length: 15 residues. Here the CDR3 DNA reads TGTGCCAGCAGTCCCCTGCGCCCGGGTGGGGGTACGCAGTATTTT. It is translated as CASSPLRPGGGTQYF.

This clonotype was counted between two and nine times. This chain joins TRBV5-1 and TRBJ2-7, with 9 bases identical to TRBD1. The junction had 13 bases not matched to a gene; V was cut back by 6 bases and J by 6 bases. The CDR3 is 15 residues long. Per germline, CDR1 SGHRS and CDR2 YFSETQ. CDR3 region: CASTPGQGSRGEQYF. The CDR3 coding sequence is TGCGCCAGCACCCCGGGACAGGGTTCCCGGGGCGAGCAGTACTTC.

This clonotype was counted ten times or more. J is TRBJ2-5 and V is TRBV3-1; D might be TRBD1 (6 bases). The V end was cut by 3 bases, the J end by 2 bases, with 13 bases between. CDR3 size: 15 residues. Per the germline V gene, CDR1 is LGHDT and CDR2 is YNNKEL (reference sequence). The CDR3 loop reads CASSQDRDKQETQYF. CDR3 in DNA: TGTGCCAGCAGCCAGGACCGGGACAAACAAGAGACCCAGTACTTC.

CDR3 residues: CASSNRERGTDTQYF. CDR3 sequence (DNA): TGTGCCAGCAGCAACCGGGAAAGGGGCACAGATACGCAGTATTTT. This chain joins TRBV9 and TRBJ2-3, with a tentative D call TRBD2 (5 bases). Trimming took off 4 bases at V and 1 base at J, with 13 bases between the two ends. Germline lookup yields CDR1 SGDLS and CDR2 YYNGEE. CDR3 length: 15 amino acids.

This clonotype was seen at least ten times. V is TRBV7-8 and J is TRBJ2-1, with D possibly being TRBD2 (6 bases). The CDR3 has 14 amino acids. V gave up 7 bases and J gave up 5 bases, with 15 bases separating them. CDR1 is SGHVS and CDR2 is FQNEAQ in the germline V gene. The CDR3 region has the DNA TGTGCCAGCACCCCGGTTAGCGGCAACAATGAGCAGTTCTTC. It specifies CASTPVSGNNEQFF.

This clonotype was detected once. The rearrangement joins TRBV27 to TRBJ1-6; no clear D. The germline gives CDR1 MNHEY, CDR2 SMNVEV (reference sequence). The V end was cut by 3 bases, the J end by 7 bases, with 7 bases between. CDR3 length: 13 amino acids. In DNA form, the CDR3 reads TGTGCCAGCAGTTTCTGGGGAAATTCACCCCTCCACTTT. Encoded protein: CASSFWGNSPLHF.

The chain joins TRBV6-1 to TRBJ2-7, with 7 nucleotides matching TRBD2. From germline, CDR1 is MNHNS and CDR2 SASEGT. Trimming removed 5 bases from V and 3 bases from J; junction bases left unmatched: 10. This CDR3 contains 15 residues. The CDR3 reads CASSKTRDYYYEQYF. CDR3 in DNA: TGTGCCAGCAGTAAAACCCGGGACTACTACTACGAGCAGTACTTC.

This clonotype was detected only a few times. The chain recombines TRBV12-5 with TRBJ2-7; 9 nucleotides agree with TRBD1. Trimming removed 5 bases from V and 5 bases from J; junction bases left unmatched: 7. This CDR3 comprises 14 residues. Per germline, CDR1 LGHNT and CDR2 FRNRAP. Here the CDR3 DNA reads TGTGCTAGTGGTCTGGACAGGGGTAACGACGAGCAGTACTTC. Its protein is CASGLDRGNDEQYF.

This clonotype was detected many times. This chain uses TRBV2 with TRBJ1-5; no definite D call. The V end was cut by 6 bases, the J end by 3 bases, with 6 bases between. Germline CDR1 and CDR2: SNHLY and FYNNEI. CDR3 size: 12 residues. The CDR3 reads CASSKDNQPQHF. The CDR3 region has the DNA TGTGCCAGCAGCAAGGACAATCAGCCCCAGCATTTT.

This clonotype was observed at least ten times. The J gene is TRBJ2-5, the V gene TRBV29-1; maybe TRBD2 (6 bases). Germline V lookup: CDR1 SQVTM, CDR2 ANQGSEA. The CDR3 runs 12 residues. V was shortened by 6 bases and J by 2 bases, with 10 bases between the two germline ends. CDR3 sequence (DNA): TGCAGCGTAACGGGAGAGCAAGAGACCCAGTACTTC. It yields the protein CSVTGEQETQYF.

This clonotype was seen ten or more times. The chain employs TRBV30 and TRBJ2-3; tentatively, D is TRBD1 or TRBD2 (6 bases each). The CDR3 length is 13 residues. V gave up 4 bases and J gave up 4 bases, with 12 bases separating them. Per germline, CDR1 GTSNPN and CDR2 SVGIG (reference sequence). The CDR3 DNA is TGTGCCTGGACATATGGGGGGCCAGATACGCAGTATTTT. Protein product: CAWTYGGPDTQYF.

This clonotype was seen at least ten times. The J gene is TRBJ2-3, the V gene TRBV28, with TRBD1 identical over 7 bases. Unmatched junction bases numbered 13, after V lost 1 base and J lost 0 bases. There are 19 residues in the CDR3. Germline-derived CDR1 and CDR2 are MDHEN and SYDVKM. The CDR3 coding sequence is TGTGCCAGCAGTTTATACGGGATGAGGGGACAGCTGAGCACAGATACGCAGTATTTT. It encodes CASSLYGMRGQLSTDTQYF.

The chain has TRBV7-3 and TRBJ2-3; possibly TRBD2 for D (7 bases). Germline V gives CDR1 SGHTA, CDR2 FQGTGA. Trimming took off 4 bases at V and 2 bases at J, with 16 bases between the two ends. CDR3 size: 16 residues. CDR3 in DNA: TGTGCCAGCAGCTACTTAGGGGGGGGGAACACAGATACGCAGTATTTT. Protein product: CASSYLGGGNTDTQYF.

This clonotype was seen many times. The rearrangement joins TRBV11-2 to TRBJ2-1; D not certain. Germline V gene lookup returns CDR1 SGHAT and CDR2 FQNNGV. V was shortened by 5 bases and J by 5 bases, with 16 bases between the two germline ends. The CDR3 is 15 amino acids. The DNA of the CDR3 is TGTGCCAGCAGCCCCCCTGCTGGAAGCGACAATGAGCAGTTCTTC. Amino acids: CASSPPAGSDNEQFF.

This clonotype was seen many times. The J gene is TRBJ2-7, the V gene TRBV28; D possibly corresponds to TRBD1 (6 bases). This CDR3 is built from 15 residues. Trimming shortened V by 6 bases and J by 3 bases, and 18 bases separated the two germline ends. The germline V gene has CDR1 MDHEN and CDR2 SYDVKM. CDR3 coding DNA: TGTGCCAGCAGCCGCACAGGGTCCTACCTCTACGAGCAGTACTTC. This sequence encodes CASSRTGSYLYEQYF.

The chain couples TRBV10-2 to TRBJ2-1, with 8 bases matching TRBD2. CDR1 and CDR2 from the germline V gene are WSHSY and SAAADI. The CDR3 loop spans 14 amino acids. Trimming took 6 bases from V and 6 from J; bases not matched to a gene: 7. CDR3 coding DNA: TGCGCCAGCAGAGGCGGGGGGAACTTCAATGAGCAGTTCTTC. Translated, it gives CASRGGGNFNEQFF.

This clonotype was counted at least ten times. The DNA of the CDR3 is TGTGCCAGCAGCTTCGAAGCGGGGGGTCCCAAAGATACGCAGTATTTT. Amino acid sequence: CASSFEAGGPKDTQYF. This chain connects TRBV5-4 to TRBJ2-3; TRBD2 matches 9 bases. Germline V gene data show CDR1 as SGHNT and CDR2 as YYREEE (reference sequence). CDR3 length equals 16 residues. V shed 2 bases and J 5 bases; nucleotides not matched to a gene: 9.